This record concerns one T cell receptor beta chain sequence. This clonotype was found many times. Its antigen is currently not known. No qualities accompany the bases; no much larger clone lies one base away. These data belong to a study of T-cell reconstitution after alpha-beta-depleted transplantation in children (dated by TCRdb to the mid-2010s). Context from the whole study: Using TCR repertoire profiling, the study followed T-cell immune reconstitution in a quantitative way in children after TCRalphabeta/CD19-depleted allogeneic hematopoietic cell transplantation. Findings and caveats that apply to the study as a whole: In some patients, the high TCRbeta diversity seen at day 60 was put down to recipient T cells and intrathymic progenitors that had survived conditioning. The apparently early recovery of alphabetaT-cell counts about two months after transplant reportedly depended on only several hundred rapidly expanded clones that came from non-depleted graft cells. Over subsequent months, a decline in hyperexpanded clone frequencies was noted, and after one year, T-cell counts and TCRbeta diversity were mostly ascribed to newly produced T cells.

Libraries were prepared through PCR. The sequencer was an Illumina HiSeq 2500. To normalize quantification of the TCRbeta repertoire, the TCR libraries were built with molecular barcoding that relied on unique molecular identifiers. TCRdb reprocessing: public reads trimmed at Q25 with fastp, clones called with MiXCR, in-frame beta chains kept. Rows matching on CDR3 protein sequence are summarized as one entry with the most common DNA and genes. For this sample the table gives around 200,000 distinct CDR3 sequences, of which around 9.9% were detected only once. In total, the top ten clones hold under 30% of the sample. Per the publication, the treatment or condition label means: allogeneic hematopoietic cell transplantation with graft depleted of TCRalphabeta T cells and CD19 B cells. The children who served as transplant recipients had been given grafts of TCRalphabeta/CD19-depleted allogeneic hematopoietic cells.

Including the terminal cysteine and phenylalanine, the CDR3 comprises 19 residues. Only the CDR3 DNA is retained, 57 bases long and in frame from the first base. Deletion took 2 bases off V and 2 bases off J, with a span of 23 bases between the germline ends. Taken from the germline V gene, the CDR1 and CDR2 loops are MNHEY and SVGAGI. The rearrangement combines TRBV6-5 with TRBJ2-3; TRBD1 is a possible D gene, resting on 6 matching bases. The source is a child less than two years old with acute myeloid leukemia, due to receive a stem cell transplant. Sequences were derived from PBMCs, sampled before TCRalphabeta/CD19-depleted stem cell transplant. In nucleotides, the sequence is TGTGCCAGCAGTTACCCCTTAGATCCAGGGGATGCGGACACAGATACGCAGTATTTT. It translates as CASSYPLDPGDADTDTQYF.